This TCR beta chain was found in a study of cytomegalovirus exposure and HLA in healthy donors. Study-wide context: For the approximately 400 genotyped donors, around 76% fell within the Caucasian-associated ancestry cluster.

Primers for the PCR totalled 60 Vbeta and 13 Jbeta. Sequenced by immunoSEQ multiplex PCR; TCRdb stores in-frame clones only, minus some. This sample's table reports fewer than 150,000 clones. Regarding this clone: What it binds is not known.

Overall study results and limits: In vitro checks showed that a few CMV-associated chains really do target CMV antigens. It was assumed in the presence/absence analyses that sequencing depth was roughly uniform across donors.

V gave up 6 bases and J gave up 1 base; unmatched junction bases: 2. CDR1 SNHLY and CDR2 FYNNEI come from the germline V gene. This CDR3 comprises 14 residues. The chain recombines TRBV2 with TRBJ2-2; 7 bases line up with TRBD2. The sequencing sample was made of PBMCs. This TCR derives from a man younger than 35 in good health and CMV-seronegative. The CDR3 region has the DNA TGTGCCAGCAGGAGCGGGGTGAACACCGGGGAGCTGTTTTTT. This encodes CASRSGVNTGELFF.